The present entry profiles one TCR beta chain with its context. The sample comes from a study of CD8 T cells in Susac syndrome. Study-level information: Susac syndrome patients were untreated, on corticosteroids with some adding intravenous immunoglobulin, or on intravenous immunoglobulin only.

CD8+ and CD4+ T cells from blood underwent TCR beta sequencing. The diagnostic criteria for definite or probable disease, as recently defined, were met by the patients with Susac syndrome. RNA totalling about 0.5 to 1 ug underwent reverse transcription with random hexamers. The CDR3 of TCR beta was amplified by immunoSEQ multiplex PCR across 54 Vbeta and 13 Jbeta. TCRdb re-called the immunoSEQ multiplex PCR reads with MiXCR, one entry per CDR3 protein. The sample carries 180,000 or so distinct CDR3 sequences, 85% to 95% recorded once. This TCR was sampled from a human donor with Susac syndrome. Specimen: CD4+ T cells from PBMCs.

In nucleotides, the CDR3 is TGTGCCAGCAGTTACGGACCACGGGGAGCCTACGAGCAGTACTTC. This sequence encodes CASSYGPRGAYEQYF. This chain connects TRBV6-5 to TRBJ2-7; a possible D gene is TRBD2 (5 bases). CDR1 is MNHEY and CDR2 is SVGAGI in the germline V gene. V gave up 2 bases and J gave up 2 bases, with 13 bases separating them. The CDR3 has 15 residues.